This T cell receptor beta chain was found in a study of blood T cells in healthy people across ages. V lost 3 bases to trimming and J lost 5 bases, with 14 bases between them. The CDR3 runs 14 residues. Per the germline V gene, CDR1 is SGHTA and CDR2 is FQGNSA. Next came a second PCR, run for about 6 to 12 cycles, which used a sample-barcoded 5' primer along with a J-beta primer mix. TCRdb reanalysed the 5' RACE reads using MiXCR and keeps one entry per CDR3 protein. This table holds over 750,000 distinct CDR3 sequences, around 25% found once. In addition, the sample was reused for a study of T cells of mothers and their children.

The receptor was derived from a boy between 10 and 17 years old in good health. The V and J genes are TRBV7-2 and TRBJ2-7, with D maybe TRBD1 (5 bases). The specimen was blood. The DNA for the CDR3 is TGTGCCAGCAGCTTTTTAGGCAGGGCCGACGAGCAGTACTTC. Translation gives CASSFLGRADEQYF. Supplemented by reference TRBV7-2 and TRBJ2-7, the full variable domain reads GAGVSQSPSNKVTEKGKDVELRCDPISGHTALYWYRQSLGQGLEFLIYFQGNSAPDKSGLPSDRFSAERTGGSVSTLTIQRTQQEDSAVYLCASSFLGRADEQYFGPGTRLTVT.